These T cell receptor beta chains were read from a single sample in a study of blood T cells in healthy people across ages. One entry per CDR3 protein, called by TCRdb with MiXCR from the 5' RACE reads. The data contain almost 800,000 distinct CDR3 sequences, 58% of them singletons. Sequencing was performed on blood. The receptors here all came from a man aged 25 to 40 in good health. The CDR3 runs from the conserved cysteine through the conserved F or W. A D gene is named only where the DNA matches it firmly. Where a row states a size, it is once, few, many or the class of an expanded clone; other rows omit it.

V gene: TRBV20-1; clone size: NA; J gene: TRBJ2-1; D gene: NA; CDR3 DNA: TGCAGTGCTAGAGATCCACGGGGGCCGAGCTCCTACAATGAGCAGTTCTTC; CDR3 protein: CSARDPRGPSSYNEQFF
V gene: TRBV11-1; clone size: NA; J gene: TRBJ1-1; D gene: NA; CDR3 DNA: TGTGCCAGCAGCTTAGGGTCTCGGGGGAACACTGAAGCTTTCTTT; CDR3 protein: CASSLGSRGNTEAFF
V gene: TRBV29-1; clone size: few; J gene: TRBJ2-7; D gene: TRBD2; CDR3 DNA: TGCAGCGTTGAGGGAGATCCTAGCGGGGACCCCTACGAGCAGTACTTC; CDR3 protein: CSVEGDPSGDPYEQYF
V gene: TRBV20-1; clone size: once; J gene: TRBJ2-7; D gene: NA; CDR3 DNA: TGCAGTGCTAGAGCTTTTACGTTAGGATTCTGGGAGCAGTACTTC; CDR3 protein: CSARAFTLGFWEQYF
V gene: TRBV6-5; clone size: few; J gene: TRBJ2-5; D gene: NA; CDR3 DNA: TGTGCCAGCAAGATAGCGCCCAACCAAGAGACCCAGTACTTC; CDR3 protein: CASKIAPNQETQYF
V gene: TRBV28; clone size: NA; J gene: TRBJ2-5; D gene: TRBD2; CDR3 DNA: TGTGCCAGCAGCCCTAAGATCTTAGCGGGAGGAGGGGAGACCCAGTACTTC; CDR3 protein: CASSPKILAGGGETQYF
V gene: TRBV10-3; clone size: few; J gene: TRBJ2-3; D gene: NA; CDR3 DNA: TGTGCCATCAGTGAGGTGGGGGGAGATACGCAGTATTTT; CDR3 protein: CAISEVGGDTQYF
V gene: TRBV25-1; clone size: NA; J gene: TRBJ1-6; D gene: NA; CDR3 DNA: TGTGCCAGCAGCCATAGACGGGGCGGCAATTCACCCCTCCACTTT; CDR3 protein: CASSHRRGGNSPLHF
V gene: TRBV28; clone size: NA; J gene: TRBJ1-1; D gene: NA; CDR3 DNA: TGTGCCAGCAGCAAGGAACAGGACACTGAAGCTTTCTTT; CDR3 protein: CASSKEQDTEAFF
V gene: TRBV20-1; clone size: NA; J gene: TRBJ2-1; D gene: NA; CDR3 DNA: TGCAGTGCCAAACAGTCCGGCAATGAGCAGTTCTTC; CDR3 protein: CSAKQSGNEQFF
V gene: TRBV7-2; clone size: NA; J gene: TRBJ2-3; D gene: NA; CDR3 DNA: TGTGCCAGCAGTCCACTTTCTCCCGTCACAGATACGCAGTATTTT; CDR3 protein: CASSPLSPVTDTQYF